The T cell receptor (beta chain) under discussion was sequenced for a study of blood T cell repertoires in COVID-19. At the level of the study: Some COVID-19 samples were acute and others convalescent; all came from the United States, Italy and Spain. Nucleic acid was either cDNA or gDNA, and it came from T cells, B-cell-depleted T cells, or PBMCs.

In the original analysis: Reference gene primers were amplified, and this amplification served to estimate nucleated cell counts. Data came from immunoSEQ multiplex PCR; TCRdb stores just in-frame clones and leaves some out. For V, J and clone size, that table is used; D and trimming come from the DNA. The sample lists about 290,000 clones; roughly 80% were seen once. The CDR3 spans 14 residues. With 6 bases clipped from V and 0 bases from J, the junction kept 2 bases outside the gene matches. Germline CDR1 WNHNN, CDR2 SYGVQD (reference sequence). Sample: peripheral blood. The rearrangement joins TRBV10-1 to TRBJ2-1; TRBD2 agrees at 7 bases. The sequence was collected from a woman in her forties or fifties with active or convalescent COVID-19. The CDR3: CASRLATSYNEQFF. CDR3 in DNA: TGCGCCAGCAGACTAGCGACCTCCTACAATGAGCAGTTCTTC.